The 11 T cell receptor beta chains below all came from one sample that was sequenced in a study of cytomegalovirus exposure and HLA in healthy donors. Primers: 60 Vbeta forward and 13 Jbeta reverse. Only in-frame clones appear in the TCRdb table, and some are missing; sequencing was by immunoSEQ multiplex PCR. There are under 200,000 clones in the sample; approximately 79% occur only once, and under 0.9% lies in the top ten. Sequencing input: PBMCs. These receptors all come from a woman in her 40s in good health and CMV-seronegative.

Here the CDR3 DNA reads TGTGCCAGCAGCAAGGGGCAGGGGGCTTTCGATAGAGAGACCCAGTACTTC. Translated, it gives CASSKGQGAFDRETQYF. V is TRBV7-3 and J is TRBJ2-5; 8 bases match TRBD1. CDR1 is SGHTA and CDR2 is FQGTGA in the germline V gene. The CDR3 has 17 residues. V shed 5 bases, J shed 4 bases, and the junction held 15 bases outside the gene matches.

The rearrangement links TRBV28 to TRBJ1-4; 7 bases align to TRBD1. CDR3 length: 14 residues. The germline CDR1 and CDR2 sequences are MDHEN and SYDVKM. V lost 7 bases and J lost 6; bases outside the gene matches: 8. The CDR3 reads CASTRQGGDEKLFF. The CDR3 DNA follows: TGTGCCAGCACACGACAGGGCGGGGATGAAAAACTGTTTTTT.

V and J are TRBV9 and TRBJ1-4; D gene uncertain. Germline loops: CDR1 SGDLS, CDR2 YYNGEE. The germline V and J ends were trimmed by 4 bases and 8 bases, with 15 bases remaining between them. CDR3 length: 14 amino acids. CDR3 amino acids: CASSPSIVGEKLFF. For the CDR3, the DNA is TGTGCCAGCAGCCCGTCGATCGTCGGGGAAAAACTGTTTTTT.

This clone has more than one count but fewer than ten. The chain has TRBV11-3 and TRBJ1-1; TRBD1 agrees at 8 bases. This CDR3 has 12 residues. J lost 10 bases, V lost 4 bases, and 5 bases had no gene match. Germline assignment: CDR1 SGHNT and CDR2 YENEEA. CDR3 bases: TGTGCCAGCAGCTCTACGGACAGGGTAGCTTTCTTT. Residues: CASSSTDRVAFF.

The V and J genes are TRBV11-1 and TRBJ2-1; weak D call: TRBD1 (5 bases). V lost 5 bases and J 2 bases, leaving 13 bases between the germline ends. CDR3 length equals 15 residues. Germline V gives CDR1 SGHAT, CDR2 FQDESV (reference sequence). Written as DNA, the CDR3 is TGTGCCAGCAGCGCGGACAACTATCCCTACAATGAGCAGTTCTTC. Translated: CASSADNYPYNEQFF. The entire variable domain, with the rest obtained from reference TRBV11-1 and TRBJ2-1, is as follows: EAEVAQSPRYKITEKSQAVAFWCDPISGHATLYWYRQILGQGPELLVQFQDESVVDDSQLPKDRFSAERLKGVDSTLKIQPAELGDSAMYLCASSADNYPYNEQFFGPGTRLTVL.

The chain couples TRBV19 to TRBJ2-2, with 8 bases that match TRBD1. CDR1 is LNHDA, CDR2 SQIVND, per germline (reference sequence). V gave up 4 bases and J gave up 4 bases; unmatched junction bases: 17. CDR3 length equals 19 residues. In nucleotides, the CDR3 is TGTGCCAGTAGTAAGTTGGGGATCGACAGGGGTCCTTCCACCGGGGAGCTGTTTTTT. The encoded protein is CASSKLGIDRGPSTGELFF.

This chain connects TRBV5-1 to TRBJ1-1; 9 bases are a match to TRBD1. The ends lost 3 bases at V and 4 bases at J; junction bases unmatched: 7. This CDR3 contains 15 residues. Germline V lookup: CDR1 SGHRS, CDR2 YFSETQ. CDR3 nucleotides: TGCGCCAGCAGCTCACGACAGGGGGTAGCCACTGAAGCTTTCTTT. This codes for CASSSRQGVATEAFF.

The chain recombines TRBV7-2 with TRBJ2-2, with D possibly being TRBD1 (6 bases). The germline V gene encodes CDR1 SGHTA and CDR2 FQGNSA. This CDR3 is 14 amino acids long. The V end was cut by 5 bases, the J end by 7 bases, with 14 bases between. The CDR3 loop is CASSPGQLIGELFF. CDR3 coding DNA: TGTGCCAGCAGCCCTGGACAGCTAATCGGGGAGCTGTTTTTT.

The chain carries TRBV28 and TRBJ1-1; D is ambiguous. Deletions cut 3 bases from V and 1 base from J, with 6 bases between. This CDR3 has 13 amino acids. Germline CDR1 is MDHEN and CDR2 is SYDVKM. The CDR3 DNA is TGTGCCAGCAGTTTGCGACAGAACACTGAAGCTTTCTTT. Translating gives CASSLRQNTEAFF.

In regard to this clone: At one end the junction does not follow the germline gene, possibly because of a read error. The genes are TRBV7-9 and TRBJ2-1, with TRBD2 matching 8 bases. CDR1 is SEHNR and CDR2 is FQNEAQ in the germline V gene (reference sequence). The CDR3 totals 15 residues. CDR3 sequence reads: CASTLVTSGNNEQFF. CDR3 coding DNA: TGTGCCAGCACCTTAGTTACTAGCGGAAACAATGAGCAGTTCTTC.

V is TRBV6-4 and J is TRBJ2-7, with D possibly TRBD1 on 6 matching bases. The CDR3 runs to 18 residues. V gave up 2 bases and J gave up 0 bases, with 20 bases separating them. CDR1 is MRHNA and CDR2 is SNTAGT in the germline V gene. The CDR3 DNA sequence: TGTGCCAGCAGTGACAACACAATTGGACAGAAAGACTCCTACGAGCAGTACTTC. Protein sequence: CASSDNTIGQKDSYEQYF.